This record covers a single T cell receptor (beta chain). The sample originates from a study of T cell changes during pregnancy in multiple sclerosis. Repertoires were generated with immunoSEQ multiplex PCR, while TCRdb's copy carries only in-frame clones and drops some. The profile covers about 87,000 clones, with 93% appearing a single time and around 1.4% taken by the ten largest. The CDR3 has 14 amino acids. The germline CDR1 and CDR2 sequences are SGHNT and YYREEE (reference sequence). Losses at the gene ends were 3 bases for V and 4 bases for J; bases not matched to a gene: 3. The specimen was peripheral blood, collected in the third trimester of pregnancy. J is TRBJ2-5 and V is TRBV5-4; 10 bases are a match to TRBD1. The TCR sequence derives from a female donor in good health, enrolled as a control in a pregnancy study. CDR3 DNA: TGTGCCAGCAGCTCTAGGACAGGGGGAGAGACCCAGTACTTC. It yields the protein CASSSRTGGETQYF.